The clone carrying this TCR beta chain was recorded many times. What it recognizes is unknown. This specimen belongs to a study of CD4+ T cells in melanoma. Overall study results and limits: Reportedly, melanoma neoantigen-specific CD4+ T cells showed varied differentiation states. A reported correlation linked neoantigen-specific CD4+ T cells to CD8+, macrophage and B cell function.

The repertoire was sequenced with immunoSEQ multiplex PCR; TCRdb's copy has only in-frame clones and lacks some. This table has about 55,000 clones, more than 60% appearing once. V was cut by 5 bases and J by 5 bases, with 17 bases left in between. The CDR3 contains 14 residues. Germline V gene data show CDR1 as SGDLS and CDR2 as YYNGEE. The TCR comes from a human donor with melanoma. This chain links TRBV9 with TRBJ2-7; D might be TRBD1 (6 bases). The sequenced sample consisted of tumor tissue. As DNA, the CDR3 is TGTGCCAGCAGTCCTACAGGGACGACAAACGAGCAGTACTTC. The encoded protein is CASSPTGTTNEQYF. The full variable domain, in which reference TRBV9 and TRBJ2-7 provide the parts outside the CDR3, is DSGVTQTPKHLITATGQRVTLRCSPRSGDLSVYWYQQSLDQGLQFLIQYYNGEERAKGNILERFSAQQFPDLHSELNLSSLELGDSALYFCASSPTGTTNEQYFGPGTRLTVT.